A selection of T cell receptor beta chains follows, all from one sample in a study of post-analysis software for immune sequencing data. TCRdb re-analysed the PCR reads in MiXCR, keeping a single row per CDR3 protein. The table shows more than 450,000 distinct CDR3 sequences, with around 36% occurring only once. Sequences were obtained from blood. These receptors all stem from a girl aged 2-17 years with multiple sclerosis. CDR3s leave out the opening cysteine and the closing phenylalanine or tryptophan.

CDR3aa,j_gene,v_gene
SVTGTAIQETQY,TRBJ2-5,TRBV29-1
ASSLERGHDTQY,TRBJ2-3,TRBV5-1
ASSEPGTSTDTQY,TRBJ2-3,TRBV6-1
ASRFEYNEQF,TRBJ2-1,TRBV4-1
ASSLGTGLYEQY,TRBJ2-7,TRBV5-1
SALRHDSYEQY,TRBJ2-7,TRBV20-1
ASSFGLAAPYEQY,-,TRBV6-5
ASSVAGTGGAIGDLGNTIY,TRBJ1-3,TRBV9
ASSSTGAAGETQY,TRBJ2-5,TRBV7-3
ATSDLGGPSLYNEQF,TRBJ2-1,TRBV24-1
ASSQGVSQPQH,TRBJ1-5,TRBV12-3/TRBV12-4
ASSATGGYGYT,TRBJ1-2,TRBV7-9
ASSYGTVSGNTIY,TRBJ1-3,TRBV11-2
ASSRGAIGNEETQY,TRBJ2-5,TRBV5-1